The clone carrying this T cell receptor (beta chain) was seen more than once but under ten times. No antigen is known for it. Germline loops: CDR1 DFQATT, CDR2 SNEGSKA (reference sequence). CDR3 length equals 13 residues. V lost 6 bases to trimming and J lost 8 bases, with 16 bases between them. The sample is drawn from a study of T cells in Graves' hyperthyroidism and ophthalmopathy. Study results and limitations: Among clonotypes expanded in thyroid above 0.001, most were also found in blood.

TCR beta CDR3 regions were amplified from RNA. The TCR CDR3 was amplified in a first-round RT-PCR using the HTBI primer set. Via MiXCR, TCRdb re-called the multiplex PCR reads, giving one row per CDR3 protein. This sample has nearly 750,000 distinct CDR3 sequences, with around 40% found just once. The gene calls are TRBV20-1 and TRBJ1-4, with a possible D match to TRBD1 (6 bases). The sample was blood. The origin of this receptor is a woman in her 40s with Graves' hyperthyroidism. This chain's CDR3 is CSAPMEDREKLFF. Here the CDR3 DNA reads TGCAGTGCCCCTATGGAGGACAGAGAAAAACTGTTTTTT.